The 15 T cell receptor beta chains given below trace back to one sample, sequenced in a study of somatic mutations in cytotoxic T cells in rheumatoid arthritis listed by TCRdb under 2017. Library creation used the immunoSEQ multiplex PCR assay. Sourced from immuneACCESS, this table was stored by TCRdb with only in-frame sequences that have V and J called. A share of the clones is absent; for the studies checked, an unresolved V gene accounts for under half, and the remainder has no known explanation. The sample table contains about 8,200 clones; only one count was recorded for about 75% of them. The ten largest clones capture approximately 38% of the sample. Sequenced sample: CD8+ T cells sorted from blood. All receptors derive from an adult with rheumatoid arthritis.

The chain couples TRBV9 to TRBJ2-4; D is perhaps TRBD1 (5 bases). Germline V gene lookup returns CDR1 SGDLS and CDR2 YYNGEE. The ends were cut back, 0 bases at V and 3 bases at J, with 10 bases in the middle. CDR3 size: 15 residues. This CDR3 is CASSVGQSGKNIQYF. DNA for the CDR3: TGTGCCAGCAGCGTAGGACAGTCGGGCAAAAACATTCAGTACTTC. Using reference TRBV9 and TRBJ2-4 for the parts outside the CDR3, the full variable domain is DSGVTQTPKHLITATGQRVTLRCSPRSGDLSVYWYQQSLDQGLQFLIQYYNGEERAKGNILERFSAQQFPDLHSELNLSSLELGDSALYFCASSVGQSGKNIQYFGAGTRLSVL.

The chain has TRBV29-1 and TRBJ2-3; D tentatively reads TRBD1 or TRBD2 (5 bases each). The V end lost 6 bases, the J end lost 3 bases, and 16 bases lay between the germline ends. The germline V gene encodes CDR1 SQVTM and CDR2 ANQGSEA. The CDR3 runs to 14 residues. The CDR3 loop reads CSVTWTEGTDTQYF. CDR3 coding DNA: TGCAGCGTGACGTGGACCGAGGGGACAGATACGCAGTATTTT.

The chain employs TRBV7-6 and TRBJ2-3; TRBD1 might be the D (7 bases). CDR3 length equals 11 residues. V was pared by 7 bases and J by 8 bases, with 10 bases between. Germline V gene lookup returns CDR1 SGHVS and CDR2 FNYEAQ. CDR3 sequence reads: CASIQGGTQYF. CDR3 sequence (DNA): TGTGCCAGCATCCAGGGGGGTACGCAGTATTTT.

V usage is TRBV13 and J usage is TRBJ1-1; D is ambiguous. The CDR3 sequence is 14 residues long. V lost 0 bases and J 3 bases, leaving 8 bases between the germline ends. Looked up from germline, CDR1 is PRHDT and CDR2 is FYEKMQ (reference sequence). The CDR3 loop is CASSLGWRDTEAFF. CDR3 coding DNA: TGTGCCAGCAGCTTAGGATGGCGGGACACTGAAGCTTTCTTT.

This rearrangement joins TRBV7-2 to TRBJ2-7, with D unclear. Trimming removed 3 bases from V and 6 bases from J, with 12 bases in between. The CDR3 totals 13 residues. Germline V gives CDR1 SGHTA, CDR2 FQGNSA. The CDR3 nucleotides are TGTGCCAGCAGCTTTGCCCGCCCCCTCGAGCAGTACTTC. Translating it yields CASSFARPLEQYF. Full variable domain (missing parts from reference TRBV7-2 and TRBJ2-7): GAGVSQSPSNKVTEKGKDVELRCDPISGHTALYWYRQSLGQGLEFLIYFQGNSAPDKSGLPSDRFSAERTGGSVSTLTIQRTQQEDSAVYLCASSFARPLEQYFGPGTRLTVT.

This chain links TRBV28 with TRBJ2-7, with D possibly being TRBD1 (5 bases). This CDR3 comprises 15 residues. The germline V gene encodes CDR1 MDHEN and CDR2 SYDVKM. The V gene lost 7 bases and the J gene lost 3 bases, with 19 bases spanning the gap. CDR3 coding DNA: TGTGCCAGCACTATCCTGGGGCAGGGCGGCTACGAGCAGTACTTC. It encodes CASTILGQGGYEQYF.

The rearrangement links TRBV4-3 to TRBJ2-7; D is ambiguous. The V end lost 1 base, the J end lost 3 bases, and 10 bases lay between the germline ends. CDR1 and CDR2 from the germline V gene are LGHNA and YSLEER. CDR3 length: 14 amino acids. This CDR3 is CASSQVVESYEQYF. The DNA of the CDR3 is TGCGCCAGCAGCCAAGTCGTGGAGAGCTACGAGCAGTACTTC.

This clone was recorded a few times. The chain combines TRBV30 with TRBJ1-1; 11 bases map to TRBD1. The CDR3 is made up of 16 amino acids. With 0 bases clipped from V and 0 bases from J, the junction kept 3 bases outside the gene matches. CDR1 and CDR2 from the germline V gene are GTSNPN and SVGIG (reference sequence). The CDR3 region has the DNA TGTGCCTGGAGTGTACGGACAGGGGGCATGAACACTGAAGCTTTCTTT. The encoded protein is CAWSVRTGGMNTEAFF.

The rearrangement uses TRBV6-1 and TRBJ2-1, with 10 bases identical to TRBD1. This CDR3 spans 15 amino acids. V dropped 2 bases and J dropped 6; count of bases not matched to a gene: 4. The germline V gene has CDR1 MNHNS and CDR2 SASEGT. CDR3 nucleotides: TGTGCCAGCAGTGAATTGGGACAGGGGAGCAATGAGCAGTTCTTC. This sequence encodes CASSELGQGSNEQFF.

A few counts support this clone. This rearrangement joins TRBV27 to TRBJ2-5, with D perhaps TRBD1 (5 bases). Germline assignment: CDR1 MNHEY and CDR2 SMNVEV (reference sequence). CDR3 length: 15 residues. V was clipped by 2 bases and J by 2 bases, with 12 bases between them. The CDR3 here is CASSLIGAIQETQYF. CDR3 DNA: TGTGCCAGCAGTTTAATTGGGGCTATTCAAGAGACCCAGTACTTC.

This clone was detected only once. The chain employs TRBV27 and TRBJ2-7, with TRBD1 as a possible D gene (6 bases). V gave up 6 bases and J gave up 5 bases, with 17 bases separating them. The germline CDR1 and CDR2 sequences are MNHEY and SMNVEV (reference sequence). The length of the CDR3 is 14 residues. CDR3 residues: CASSSYGAGDEQYF. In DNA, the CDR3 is TGTGCCAGCAGCTCCTACGGGGCAGGGGACGAGCAGTACTTC.

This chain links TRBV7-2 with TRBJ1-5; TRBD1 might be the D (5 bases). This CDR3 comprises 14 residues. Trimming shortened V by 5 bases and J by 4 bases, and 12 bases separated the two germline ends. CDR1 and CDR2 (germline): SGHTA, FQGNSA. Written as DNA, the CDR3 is TGTGCCAGCAGCCCGGGACGGGGGAATCAGCCCCAGCATTTT. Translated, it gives CASSPGRGNQPQHF.

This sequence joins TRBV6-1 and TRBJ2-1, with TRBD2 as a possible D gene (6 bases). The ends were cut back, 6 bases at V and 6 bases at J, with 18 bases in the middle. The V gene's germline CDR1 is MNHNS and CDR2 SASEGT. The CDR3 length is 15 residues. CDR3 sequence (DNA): TGTGCCAGCAGGGCGACTAGTAACGTTCCCAATGAGCAGTTCTTC. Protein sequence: CASRATSNVPNEQFF.

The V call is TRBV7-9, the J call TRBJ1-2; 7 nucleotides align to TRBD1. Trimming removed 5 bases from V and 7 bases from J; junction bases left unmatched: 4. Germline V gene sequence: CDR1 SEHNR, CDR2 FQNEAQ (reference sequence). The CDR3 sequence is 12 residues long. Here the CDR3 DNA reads TGTGCCAGCAGCCGACAGGGACGTGGCTACACCTTC. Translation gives CASSRQGRGYTF.

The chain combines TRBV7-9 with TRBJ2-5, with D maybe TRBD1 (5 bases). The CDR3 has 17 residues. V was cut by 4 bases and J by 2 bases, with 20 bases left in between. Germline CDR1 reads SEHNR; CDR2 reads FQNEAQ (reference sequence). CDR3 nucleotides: TGTGCCAGCAGCTCGACTCCCAAACAGGTGCCGCAAGAGACCCAGTACTTC. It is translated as CASSSTPKQVPQETQYF.